This T cell receptor beta chain was sequenced in a study of CD8 T cells in Susac syndrome. Study details: Blood was drawn from Susac syndrome patients while they were therapy-naive, on corticosteroids, or on intravenous immunoglobulin alone. Overall study findings and caveats: In total CD8+ repertoires, around 17 Susac-specific public clones were detected, and CD8+ TEMRA repertoires contained five.

Trimming took off 8 bases at V and 0 bases at J, with 8 bases between the two ends. The germline gives CDR1 MRHNA, CDR2 SNTAGT. The CDR3 extends over 14 amino acids. Sequencing targeted TCR beta in T cells from blood (CD8+ and CD4+). This clonotype has a single count. The antigen remains unidentified. With random hexamers, roughly 0.45 to 1 ug RNA was reverse transcribed. Across 54 Vbeta and 13 Jbeta, TCR beta CDR3 was amplified with immunoSEQ multiplex PCR. TCRdb redid the calling of the immunoSEQ multiplex PCR reads with MiXCR, one entry per CDR3 protein. This sample has roughly 110,000 distinct CDR3 sequences, with roughly 95% found just once.

This chain uses TRBV6-4 with TRBJ2-6; the D gene is possibly TRBD2 (5 bases). Sample: CD8+ T cells from PBMCs. The receptor was derived from a human donor with Susac syndrome. This CDR3 is CASRGDSGANVLTF. The CDR3 DNA follows: TGTGCCAGCCGGGGAGACTCTGGGGCCAACGTCCTGACTTTC.